Below, one T cell receptor beta chain is given with its context. Antigen unknown. The CDR3 sequence is 15 residues long. From germline, CDR1 is MNHNS and CDR2 SASEGT. J was trimmed by 7 bases and V by 2 bases; bases with no gene match: 6. In TCRdb, the RT-PCR reads were re-called with MiXCR into one record per CDR3 protein. The repertoire holds 500,000 to 750,000 distinct CDR3 sequences, 12% to 15% seen once, with around 10% in the top ten. The sample originates from a study of response to subunit inactivated influenza vaccine. Study-wide points: Seasonal influenza vaccination, on each occasion, was suggested by the authors to recruit few new T cells.

The source material was PBMCs from blood, sampled about 12 days after vaccination. The receptor's source is a man in his fifties who received an inactivated influenza vaccine. The V call is TRBV6-1, the J call TRBJ2-1; 9 positions agree with TRBD1. This CDR3 reads CASSEPGQGKNEQFF. The CDR3 DNA follows: TGTGCCAGCAGTGAACCGGGACAGGGAAAGAATGAGCAGTTCTTC.